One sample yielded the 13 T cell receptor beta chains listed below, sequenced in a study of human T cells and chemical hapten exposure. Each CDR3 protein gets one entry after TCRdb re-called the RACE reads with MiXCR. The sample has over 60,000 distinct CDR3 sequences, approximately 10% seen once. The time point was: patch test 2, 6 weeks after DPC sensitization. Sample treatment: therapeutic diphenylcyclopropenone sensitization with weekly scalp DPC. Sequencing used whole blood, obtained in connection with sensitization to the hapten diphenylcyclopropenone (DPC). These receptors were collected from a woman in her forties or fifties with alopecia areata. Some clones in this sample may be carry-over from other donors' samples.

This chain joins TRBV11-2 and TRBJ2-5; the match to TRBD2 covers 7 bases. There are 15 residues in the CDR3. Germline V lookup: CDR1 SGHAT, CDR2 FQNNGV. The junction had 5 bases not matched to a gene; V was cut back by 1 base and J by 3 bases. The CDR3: CASSLAPSGKETQYF. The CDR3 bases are TGTGCCAGCAGCTTAGCCCCTAGCGGAAAAGAGACCCAGTACTTC. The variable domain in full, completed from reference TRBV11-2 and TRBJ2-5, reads EAGVAQSPRYKIIEKRQSVAFWCNPISGHATLYWYQQILGQGPKLLIQFQNNGVVDDSQLPKDRFSAERLKGVDSTLKIQPAKLEDSAVYLCASSLAPSGKETQYFGPGTRLLVL.

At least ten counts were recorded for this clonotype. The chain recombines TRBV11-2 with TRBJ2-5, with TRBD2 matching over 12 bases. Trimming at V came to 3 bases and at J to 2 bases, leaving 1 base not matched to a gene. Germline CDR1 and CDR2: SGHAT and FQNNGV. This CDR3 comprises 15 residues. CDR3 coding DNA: TGTGCCAGCAGCTTTGGACTAGCGGGACAAGAGACCCAGTACTTC. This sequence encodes CASSFGLAGQETQYF.

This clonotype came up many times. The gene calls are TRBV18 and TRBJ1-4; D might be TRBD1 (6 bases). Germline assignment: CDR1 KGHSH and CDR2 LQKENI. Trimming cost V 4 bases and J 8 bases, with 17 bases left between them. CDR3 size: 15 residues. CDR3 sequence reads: CASSQTGARKEKLFF. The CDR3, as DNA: TGTGCCAGCTCACAGACAGGAGCACGGAAGGAAAAACTGTTTTTT.

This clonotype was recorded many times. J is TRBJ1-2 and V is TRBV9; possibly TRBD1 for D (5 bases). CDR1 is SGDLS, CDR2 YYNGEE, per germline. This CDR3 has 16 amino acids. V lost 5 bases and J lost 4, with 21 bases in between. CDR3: CASRERGTIGSYGYTF. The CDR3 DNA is TGTGCCAGCAGGGAACGGGGGACCATCGGGTCCTATGGCTACACCTTC. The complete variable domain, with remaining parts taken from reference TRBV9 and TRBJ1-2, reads DSGVTQTPKHLITATGQRVTLRCSPRSGDLSVYWYQQSLDQGLQFLIQYYNGEERAKGNILERFSAQQFPDLHSELNLSSLELGDSALYFCASRERGTIGSYGYTFGSGTRLTVV.

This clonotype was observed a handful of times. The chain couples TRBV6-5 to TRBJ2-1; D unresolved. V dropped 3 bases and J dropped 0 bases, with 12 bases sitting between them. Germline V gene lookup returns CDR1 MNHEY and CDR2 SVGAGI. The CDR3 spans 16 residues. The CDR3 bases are TGTGCCAGCAGTTATTTGGCCTTTAGCTCCTACAATGAGCAGTTCTTC. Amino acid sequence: CASSYLAFSSYNEQFF.

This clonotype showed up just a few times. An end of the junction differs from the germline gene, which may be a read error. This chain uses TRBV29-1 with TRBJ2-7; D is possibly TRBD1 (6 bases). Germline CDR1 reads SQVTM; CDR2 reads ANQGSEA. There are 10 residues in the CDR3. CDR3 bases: TGCAGCGTTGGGACAGCCCCGGGGACCTTC. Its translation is CSVGTAPGTF.

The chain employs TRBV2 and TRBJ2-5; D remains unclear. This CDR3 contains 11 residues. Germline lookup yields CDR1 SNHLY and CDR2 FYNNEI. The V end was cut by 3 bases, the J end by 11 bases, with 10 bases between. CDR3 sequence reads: CASSERQIQYF. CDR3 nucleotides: TGTGCCAGCAGTGAGCGACAAATTCAGTACTTC.

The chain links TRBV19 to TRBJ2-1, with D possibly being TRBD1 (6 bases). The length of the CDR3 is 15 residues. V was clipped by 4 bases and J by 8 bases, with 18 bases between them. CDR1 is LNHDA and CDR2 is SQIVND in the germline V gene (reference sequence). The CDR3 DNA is TGTGCCAGTAGTACCCGCCGCAGGTCAGGGGATGAGCAGTTCTTC. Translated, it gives CASSTRRRSGDEQFF.

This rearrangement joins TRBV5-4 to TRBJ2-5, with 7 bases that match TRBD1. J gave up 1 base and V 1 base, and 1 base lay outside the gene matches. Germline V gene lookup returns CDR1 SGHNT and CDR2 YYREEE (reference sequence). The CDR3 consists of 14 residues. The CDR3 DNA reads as TGTGCCAGCAGCTTGAGGACAGGCCAAGAGACCCAGTACTTC. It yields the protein CASSLRTGQETQYF.

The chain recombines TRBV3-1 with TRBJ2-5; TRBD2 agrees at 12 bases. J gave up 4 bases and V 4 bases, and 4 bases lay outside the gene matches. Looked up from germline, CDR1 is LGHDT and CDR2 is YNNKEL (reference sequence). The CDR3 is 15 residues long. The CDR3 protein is CASSPTSGRGETQYF. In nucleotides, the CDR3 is TGTGCCAGCAGCCCGACTAGCGGGAGAGGAGAGACCCAGTACTTC.

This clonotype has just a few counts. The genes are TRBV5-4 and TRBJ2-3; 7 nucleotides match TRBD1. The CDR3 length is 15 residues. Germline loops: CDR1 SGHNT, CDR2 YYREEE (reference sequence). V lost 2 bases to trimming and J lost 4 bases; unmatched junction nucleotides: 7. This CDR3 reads CASSFWDRVADTQYF. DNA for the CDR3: TGTGCCAGCAGCTTTTGGGACAGAGTCGCAGATACGCAGTATTTT. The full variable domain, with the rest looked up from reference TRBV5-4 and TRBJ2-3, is ETGVTQSPTHLIKTRGQQVTLRCSSQSGHNTVSWYQQALGQGPQFIFQYYREEENGRGNFPPRFSGLQFPNYSSELNVNALELDDSALYLCASSFWDRVADTQYFGPGTRLTVL.

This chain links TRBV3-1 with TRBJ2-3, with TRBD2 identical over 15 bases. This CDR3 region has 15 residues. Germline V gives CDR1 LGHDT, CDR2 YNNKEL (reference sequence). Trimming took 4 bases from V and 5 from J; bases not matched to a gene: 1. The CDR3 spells CASSRGLAGGDTQYF. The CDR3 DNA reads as TGTGCCAGCAGCCGGGGACTAGCGGGAGGAGATACGCAGTATTTT.

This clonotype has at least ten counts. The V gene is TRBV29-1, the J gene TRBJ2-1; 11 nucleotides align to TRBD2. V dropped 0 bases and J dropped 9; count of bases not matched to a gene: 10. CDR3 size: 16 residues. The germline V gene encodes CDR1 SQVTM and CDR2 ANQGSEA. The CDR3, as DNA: TGCAGCGTTGAAGACGATGCGCTAGCGGGAGGTGGTGAGCAGTTCTTC. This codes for CSVEDDALAGGGEQFF.